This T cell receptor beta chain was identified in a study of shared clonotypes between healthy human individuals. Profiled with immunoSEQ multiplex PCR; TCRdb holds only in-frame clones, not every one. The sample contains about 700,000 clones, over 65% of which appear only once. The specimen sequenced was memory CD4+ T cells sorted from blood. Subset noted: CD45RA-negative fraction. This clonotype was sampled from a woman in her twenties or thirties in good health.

CDR3 in DNA: TGCAGCGCCAACCAGGGGGGTGTCGAGACCCAGTACTTC. This sequence encodes CSANQGGVETQYF. The rearrangement uses TRBV29-1 and TRBJ2-5, with D tentatively TRBD1 (7 bases). Trimming removed 7 bases at V and 5 bases at J, with 17 bases between. This CDR3 region has 13 residues. Looked up from germline, CDR1 is SQVTM and CDR2 is ANQGSEA.